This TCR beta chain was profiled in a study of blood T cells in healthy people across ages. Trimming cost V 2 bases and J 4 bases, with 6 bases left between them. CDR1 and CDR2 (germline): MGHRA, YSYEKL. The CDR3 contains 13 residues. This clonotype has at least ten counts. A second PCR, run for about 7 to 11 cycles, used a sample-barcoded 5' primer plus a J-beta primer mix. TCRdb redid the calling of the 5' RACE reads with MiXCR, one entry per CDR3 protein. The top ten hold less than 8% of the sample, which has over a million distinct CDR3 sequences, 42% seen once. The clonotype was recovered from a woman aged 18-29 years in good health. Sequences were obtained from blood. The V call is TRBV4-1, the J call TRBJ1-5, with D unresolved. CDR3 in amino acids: CASSQSLNQPQHF. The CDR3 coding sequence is TGCGCCAGCAGCCAATCATTAAATCAGCCCCAGCATTTT.